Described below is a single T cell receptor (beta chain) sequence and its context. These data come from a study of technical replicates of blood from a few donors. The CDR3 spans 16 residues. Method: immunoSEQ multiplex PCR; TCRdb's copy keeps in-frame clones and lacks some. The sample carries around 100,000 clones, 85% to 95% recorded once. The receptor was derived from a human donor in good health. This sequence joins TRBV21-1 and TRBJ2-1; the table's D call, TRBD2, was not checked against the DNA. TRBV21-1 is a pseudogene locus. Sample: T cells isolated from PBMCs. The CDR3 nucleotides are TGTGCCAGCAGCAAAGTAGGCGGGAGCTCCTACAATGAGCAGTTCTTC. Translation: CASSKVGGSSYNEQFF.